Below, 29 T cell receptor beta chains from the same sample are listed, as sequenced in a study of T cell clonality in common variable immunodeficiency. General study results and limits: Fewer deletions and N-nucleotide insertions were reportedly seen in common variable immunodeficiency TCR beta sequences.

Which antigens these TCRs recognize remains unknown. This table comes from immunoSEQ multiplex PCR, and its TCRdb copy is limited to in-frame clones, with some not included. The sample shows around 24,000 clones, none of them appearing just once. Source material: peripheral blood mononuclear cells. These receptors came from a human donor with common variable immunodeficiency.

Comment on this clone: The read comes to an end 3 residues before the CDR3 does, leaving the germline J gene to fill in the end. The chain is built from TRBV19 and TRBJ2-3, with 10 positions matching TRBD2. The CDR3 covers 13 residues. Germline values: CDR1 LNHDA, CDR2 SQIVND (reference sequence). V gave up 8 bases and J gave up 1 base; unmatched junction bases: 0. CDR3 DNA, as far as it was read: TGTGCCAGTGGACTAGCGGGCACAGATACG. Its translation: CASGLAGTDT. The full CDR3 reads CASGLAGTDTQYF.

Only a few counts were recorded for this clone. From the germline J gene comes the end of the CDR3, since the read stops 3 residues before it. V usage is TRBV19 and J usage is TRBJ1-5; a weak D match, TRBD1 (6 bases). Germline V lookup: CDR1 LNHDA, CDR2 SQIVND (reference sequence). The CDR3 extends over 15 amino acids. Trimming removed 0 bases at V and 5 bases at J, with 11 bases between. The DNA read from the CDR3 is TGTGCCAGTAGTATAGACCCTCACAGGGATCAGCCC. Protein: CASSIDPHRDQP. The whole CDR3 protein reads CASSIDPHRDQPQHF.

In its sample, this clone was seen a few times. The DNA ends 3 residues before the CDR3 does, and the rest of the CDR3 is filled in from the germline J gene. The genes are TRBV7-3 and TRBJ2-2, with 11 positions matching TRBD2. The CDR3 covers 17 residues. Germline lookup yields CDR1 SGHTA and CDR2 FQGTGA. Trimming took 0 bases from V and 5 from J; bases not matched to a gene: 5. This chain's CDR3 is CASSLTSGRVETGELFF. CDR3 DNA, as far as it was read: TGTGCCAGCAGCTTAACTAGCGGGAGGGTAGAGACCGGGGAG. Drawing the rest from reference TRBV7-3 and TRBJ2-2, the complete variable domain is GAGVSQTPSNKVTEKGKYVELRCDPISGHTALYWYRQSLGQGPEFLIYFQGTGAADDSGLPNDRFFAVRPEGSVSTLKIQRTERGDSAVYLCASSLTSGRVETGELFFGEGSRLTVL.

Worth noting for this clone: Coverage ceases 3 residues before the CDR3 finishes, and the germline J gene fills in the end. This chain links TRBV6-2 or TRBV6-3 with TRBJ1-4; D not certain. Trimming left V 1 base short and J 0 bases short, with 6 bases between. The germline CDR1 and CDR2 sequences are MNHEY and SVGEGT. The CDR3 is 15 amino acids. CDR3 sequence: CASSYLPATNEKLFF. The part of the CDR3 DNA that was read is TGTGCCAGCAGTTACTTACCAGCAACTAATGAAAAA.

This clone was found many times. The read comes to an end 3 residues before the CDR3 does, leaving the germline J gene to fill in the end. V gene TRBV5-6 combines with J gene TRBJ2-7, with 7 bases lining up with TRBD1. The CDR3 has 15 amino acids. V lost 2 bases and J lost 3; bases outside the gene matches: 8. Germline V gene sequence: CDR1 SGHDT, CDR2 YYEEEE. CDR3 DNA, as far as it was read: TGTGCCAGCAGCTTCCGGGACAGAGAATTCTACGAG. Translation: CASSFRDREFYE. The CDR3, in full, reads CASSFRDREFYEQYF.

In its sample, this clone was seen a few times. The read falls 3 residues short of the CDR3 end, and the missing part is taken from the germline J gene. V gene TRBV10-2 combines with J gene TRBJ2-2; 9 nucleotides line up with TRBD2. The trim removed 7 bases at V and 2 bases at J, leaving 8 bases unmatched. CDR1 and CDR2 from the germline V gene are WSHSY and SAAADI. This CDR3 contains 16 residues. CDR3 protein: CASNTIAGVNTGELFF. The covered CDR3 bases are TGCGCCAGCAACACTATAGCGGGAGTCAACACCGGGGAG.

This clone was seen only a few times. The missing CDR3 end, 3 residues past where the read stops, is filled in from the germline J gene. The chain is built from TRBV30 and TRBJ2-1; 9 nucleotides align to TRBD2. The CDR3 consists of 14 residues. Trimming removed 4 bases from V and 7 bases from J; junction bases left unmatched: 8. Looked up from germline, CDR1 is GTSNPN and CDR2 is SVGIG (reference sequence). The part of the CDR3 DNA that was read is TGTGCCTGGACTAGCGGGATGAGGTATAATGAG. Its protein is CAWTSGMRYNE. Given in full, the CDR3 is CAWTSGMRYNEQFF.

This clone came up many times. CDR3 protein: CASSSPLIRLAGVPSYNEQFF. The part of the CDR3 DNA that was read is TGTGCCAGCAGCTCTCCCCTTATCCGACTAGCGGGAGTACCCAGCTACAATGAG. The chain recombines TRBV7-1 with TRBJ2-1, with 12 bases identical to TRBD2. From the germline J gene comes the end of the CDR3, since the read stops 3 residues before it. TRBV7-1 is reported as an ORF; its role is uncertain. V was clipped by 3 bases and J by 3 bases; unmatched bases: 18. This CDR3 is 21 amino acids long.

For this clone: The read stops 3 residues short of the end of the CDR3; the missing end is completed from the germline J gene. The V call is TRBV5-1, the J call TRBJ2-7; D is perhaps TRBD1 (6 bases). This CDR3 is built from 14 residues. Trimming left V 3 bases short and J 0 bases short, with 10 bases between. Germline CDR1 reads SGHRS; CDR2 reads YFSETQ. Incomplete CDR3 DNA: TGCGCCAGCAGCTACCAGGACAGCTCCTACGAG. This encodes CASSYQDSSYE. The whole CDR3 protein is CASSYQDSSYEQYF.

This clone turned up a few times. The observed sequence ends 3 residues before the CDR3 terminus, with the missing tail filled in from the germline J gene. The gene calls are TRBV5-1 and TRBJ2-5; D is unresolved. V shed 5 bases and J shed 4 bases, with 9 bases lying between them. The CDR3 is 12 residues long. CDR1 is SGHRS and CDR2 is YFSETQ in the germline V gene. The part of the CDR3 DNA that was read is TGCGCCAGCAGAGTTATGGCAGAGACC. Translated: CASRVMAET. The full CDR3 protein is CASRVMAETQYF.

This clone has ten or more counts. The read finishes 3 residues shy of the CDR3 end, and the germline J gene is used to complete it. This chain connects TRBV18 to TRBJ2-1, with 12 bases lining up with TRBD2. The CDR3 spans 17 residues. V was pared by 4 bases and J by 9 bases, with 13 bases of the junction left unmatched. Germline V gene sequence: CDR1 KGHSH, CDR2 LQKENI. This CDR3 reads CASSRSSGRASFSEQFF. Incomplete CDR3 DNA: TGTGCCAGCTCACGCTCTAGCGGGAGGGCCAGTTTCAGTGAG.

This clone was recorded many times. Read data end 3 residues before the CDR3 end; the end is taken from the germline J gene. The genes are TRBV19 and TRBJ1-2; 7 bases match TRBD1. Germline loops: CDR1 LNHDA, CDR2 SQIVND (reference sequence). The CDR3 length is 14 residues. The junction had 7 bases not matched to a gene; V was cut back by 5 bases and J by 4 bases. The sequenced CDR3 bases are TGTGCCAGTAGTGGTCCAACAGGGGTCTATGGC. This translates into CASSGPTGVYG. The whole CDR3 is CASSGPTGVYGYTF.

The CDR3 sequence is CASRHRSSGNTIYF. The CDR3 DNA, read in part, is TGTGCCAGCAGGCACAGGTCCTCTGGAAACACC. The chain couples TRBV13 to TRBJ1-3; weak D call: TRBD1 (5 bases). The observed sequence ends 3 residues before the CDR3 terminus, with the missing tail filled in from the germline J gene. Germline V gives CDR1 PRHDT, CDR2 FYEKMQ (reference sequence). Between the trimmed V and J ends, which lost 6 bases and 0 bases, there was a span of 9 bases. CDR3 length equals 14 residues.

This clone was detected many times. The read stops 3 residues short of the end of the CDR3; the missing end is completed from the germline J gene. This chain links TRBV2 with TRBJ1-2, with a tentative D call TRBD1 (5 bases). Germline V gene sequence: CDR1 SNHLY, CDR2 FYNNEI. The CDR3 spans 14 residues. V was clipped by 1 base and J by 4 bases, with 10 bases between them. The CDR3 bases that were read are TGTGCCAGCAGTGAAGAGGGGCGCGGCTATGGC. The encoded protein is CASSEEGRGYG. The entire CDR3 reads CASSEEGRGYGYTF. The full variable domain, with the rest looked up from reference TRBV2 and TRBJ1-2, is EPEVTQTPSHQVTQMGQEVILRCVPISNHLYFYWYRQILGQKVEFLVSFYNNEISEKSEIFDDQFSVERPDGSNFTLKIRSTKLEDSAMYFCASSEEGRGYGYTFGSGTRLTVV.

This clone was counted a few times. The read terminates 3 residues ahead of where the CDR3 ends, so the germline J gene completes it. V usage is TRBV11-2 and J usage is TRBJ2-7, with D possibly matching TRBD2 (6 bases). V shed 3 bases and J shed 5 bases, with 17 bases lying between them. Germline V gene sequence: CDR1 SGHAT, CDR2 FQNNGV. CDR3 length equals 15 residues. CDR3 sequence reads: CASSFRRAPVDEQYF. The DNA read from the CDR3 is TGTGCCAGCAGCTTCCGGAGGGCCCCTGTGGACGAG.

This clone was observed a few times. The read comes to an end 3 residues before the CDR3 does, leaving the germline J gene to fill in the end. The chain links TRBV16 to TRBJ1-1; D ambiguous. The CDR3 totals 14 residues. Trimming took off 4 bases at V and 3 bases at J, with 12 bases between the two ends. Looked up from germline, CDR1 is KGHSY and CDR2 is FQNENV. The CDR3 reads CASSLAIRDTEAFF. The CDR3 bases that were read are TGTGCCAGCAGCCTAGCGATCCGGGACACTGAA. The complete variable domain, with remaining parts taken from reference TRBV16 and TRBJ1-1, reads GEEVAQTPKHLVRGEGQKAKLYCAPIKGHSYVFWYQQVLKNEFKFLISFQNENVFDETGMPKERFSAKCLPNSPCSLEIQATKLEDSAVYFCASSLAIRDTEAFFGQGTRLTVV.

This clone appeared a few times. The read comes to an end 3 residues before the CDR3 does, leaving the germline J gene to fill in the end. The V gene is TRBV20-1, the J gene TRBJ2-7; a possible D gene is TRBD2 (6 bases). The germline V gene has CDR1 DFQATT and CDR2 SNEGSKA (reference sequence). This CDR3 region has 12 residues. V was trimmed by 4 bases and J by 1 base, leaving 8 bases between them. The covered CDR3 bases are TGCAGTGCTAAGGGGACTTCCTACGAG. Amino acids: CSAKGTSYE. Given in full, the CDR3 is CSAKGTSYEQYF.

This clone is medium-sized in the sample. This chain's CDR3 is CSAIAGFSSGANVLTF. The CDR3 DNA, read in part, is TGCAGTGCTATTGCAGGATTCAGCTCTGGGGCCAACGTC. The genes are TRBV20-1 and TRBJ2-6; the D is unclear. Read data end 3 residues before the CDR3 end; the end is taken from the germline J gene. CDR3 length equals 16 residues. Trimming removed 4 bases from V and 0 bases from J, with 13 bases in between. Germline values: CDR1 DFQATT, CDR2 SNEGSKA (reference sequence).

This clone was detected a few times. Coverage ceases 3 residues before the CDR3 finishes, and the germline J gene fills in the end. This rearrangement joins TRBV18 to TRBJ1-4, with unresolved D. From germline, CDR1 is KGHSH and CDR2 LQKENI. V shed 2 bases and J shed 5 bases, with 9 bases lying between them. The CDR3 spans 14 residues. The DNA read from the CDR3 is TGTGCCAGCTCACCAATGGGCCCGAATGAAAAA. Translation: CASSPMGPNEK. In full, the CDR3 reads CASSPMGPNEKLFF.

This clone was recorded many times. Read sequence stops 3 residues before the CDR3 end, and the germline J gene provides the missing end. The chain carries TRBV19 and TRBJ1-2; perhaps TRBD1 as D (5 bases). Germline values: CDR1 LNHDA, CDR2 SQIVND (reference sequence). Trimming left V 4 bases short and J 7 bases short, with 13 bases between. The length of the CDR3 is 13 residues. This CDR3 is CASSTGVLRGYTF. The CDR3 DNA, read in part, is TGTGCCAGTAGTACGGGGGTTCTACGTGGC.

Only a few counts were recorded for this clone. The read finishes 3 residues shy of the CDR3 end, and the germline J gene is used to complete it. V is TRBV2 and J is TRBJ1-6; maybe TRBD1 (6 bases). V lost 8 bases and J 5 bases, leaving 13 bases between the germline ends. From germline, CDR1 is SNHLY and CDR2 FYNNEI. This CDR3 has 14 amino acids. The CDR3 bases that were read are TGTGCCAGCGGGTTCCAGGGGAATAATTCACCC. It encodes CASGFQGNNSP. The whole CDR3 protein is CASGFQGNNSPLHF.

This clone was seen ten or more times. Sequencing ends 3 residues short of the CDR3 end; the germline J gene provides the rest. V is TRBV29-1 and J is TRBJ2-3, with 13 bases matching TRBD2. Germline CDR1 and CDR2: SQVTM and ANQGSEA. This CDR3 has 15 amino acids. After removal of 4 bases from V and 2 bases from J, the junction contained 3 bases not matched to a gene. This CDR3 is CSVAGTSGTTDTQYF. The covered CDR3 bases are TGCAGCGTTGCCGGGACTAGCGGGACCACAGATACG.

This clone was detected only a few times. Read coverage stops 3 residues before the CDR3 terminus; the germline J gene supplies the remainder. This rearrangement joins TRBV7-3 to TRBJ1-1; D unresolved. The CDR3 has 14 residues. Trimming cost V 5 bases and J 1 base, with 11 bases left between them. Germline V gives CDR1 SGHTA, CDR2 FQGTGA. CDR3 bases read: TGTGCCAGCAGCCTTACGAAACAGAACACTGAA. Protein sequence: CASSLTKQNTE. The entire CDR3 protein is CASSLTKQNTEAFF. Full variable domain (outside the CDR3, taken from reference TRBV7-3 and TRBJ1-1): GAGVSQTPSNKVTEKGKYVELRCDPISGHTALYWYRQSLGQGPEFLIYFQGTGAADDSGLPNDRFFAVRPEGSVSTLKIQRTERGDSAVYLCASSLTKQNTEAFFGQGTRLTVV.

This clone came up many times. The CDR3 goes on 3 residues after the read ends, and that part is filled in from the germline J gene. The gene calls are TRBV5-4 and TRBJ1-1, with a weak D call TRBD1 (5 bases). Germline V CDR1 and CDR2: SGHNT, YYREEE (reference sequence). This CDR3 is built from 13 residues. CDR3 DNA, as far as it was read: TGTGCCAGCAGCTTGGTGGAGGGGAACGAA. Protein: CASSLVEGNE. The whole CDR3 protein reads CASSLVEGNEAFF.

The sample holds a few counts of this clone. The CDR3 bases that were read are TGTGCCAGCAGTGAAGCCCAAAGGATGGCCCGGGTATCACCC. Its translation is CASSEAQRMARVSP. The CDR3 as a whole reads CASSEAQRMARVSPLHF. The chain carries TRBV6-1 and TRBJ1-6; no clear D gene. The read terminates 3 residues before the CDR3 end, so the remaining end is supplied by the germline J gene. Trimming shortened V by 0 bases and J by 10 bases, and 19 bases separated the two germline ends. Per germline, CDR1 MNHNS and CDR2 SASEGT. The CDR3 is 17 amino acids.

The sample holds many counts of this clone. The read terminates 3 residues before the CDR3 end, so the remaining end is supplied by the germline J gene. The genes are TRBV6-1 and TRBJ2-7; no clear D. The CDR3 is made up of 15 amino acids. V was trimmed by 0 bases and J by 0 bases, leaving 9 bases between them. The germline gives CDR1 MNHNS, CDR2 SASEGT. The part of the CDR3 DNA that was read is TGTGCCAGCAGTGAAGCGCTGGCCCCCTCCTACGAG. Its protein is CASSEALAPSYE. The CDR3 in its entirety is CASSEALAPSYEQYF.

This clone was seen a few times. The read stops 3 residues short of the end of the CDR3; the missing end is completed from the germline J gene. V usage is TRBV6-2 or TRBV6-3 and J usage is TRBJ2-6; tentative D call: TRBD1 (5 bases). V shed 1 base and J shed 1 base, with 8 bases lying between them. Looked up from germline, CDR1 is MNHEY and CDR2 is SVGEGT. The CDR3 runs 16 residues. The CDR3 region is CASSYFRGSGANVLTF. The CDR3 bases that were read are TGTGCCAGCAGTTACTTTAGGGGTTCTGGGGCCAACGTC.

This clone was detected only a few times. The CDR3 loop reads CASSLQVNNEQYF. Incomplete CDR3 DNA: TGTGCCAGCAGCTTGCAGGTTAACAACGAG. This sequence joins TRBV5-4 and TRBJ2-7; no reliable D call. Sequencing ends 3 residues short of the CDR3 end; the germline J gene provides the rest. The germline CDR1 and CDR2 sequences are SGHNT and YYREEE (reference sequence). Trimming took off 1 base at V and 5 bases at J, with 10 bases between the two ends. The CDR3 is 13 amino acids.

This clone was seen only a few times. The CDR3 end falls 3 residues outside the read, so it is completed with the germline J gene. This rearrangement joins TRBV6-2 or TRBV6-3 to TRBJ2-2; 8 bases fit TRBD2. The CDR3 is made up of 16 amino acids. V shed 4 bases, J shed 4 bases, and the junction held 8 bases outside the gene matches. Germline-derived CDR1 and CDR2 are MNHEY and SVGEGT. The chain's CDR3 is CASSSRLASITGELFF. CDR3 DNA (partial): TGTGCCAGCAGTTCCAGACTAGCGTCTATCACCGGGGAG.